This T cell receptor beta chain comes out of a study of cytomegalovirus exposure and HLA in healthy donors. Regarding the study as a whole: A later look showed TCR association rates differing by HLA locus, highest for DRB1 and lowest for HLA-C.

The primer mix had 60 Vbeta and 13 Jbeta primers. Per the study methods: Later work found 74 million or so unique TCR beta chains, with 10 million to 14 million shared. Generated by immunoSEQ multiplex PCR, the TCRdb table keeps only in-frame clones and is missing some. The V and J calls and clone size come from that table; D and trimming were worked out from the DNA. The table records around 92,000 clones, around 86% of them present only once. Germline CDR1 reads LNHDA; CDR2 reads SQIVND (reference sequence). V shed 0 bases and J shed 3 bases, with 6 bases lying between them. The CDR3 runs to 13 residues. Concerning this clone itself: The antigen is unknown.

The source material was PBMCs. This TCR was sampled from a female donor in good health and CMV-seropositive. The rearrangement links TRBV19 to TRBJ2-7, with D uncertain. In DNA, the CDR3 is TGTGCCAGTAGTATAGATGGCAACTACGAGCAGTACTTC. This encodes CASSIDGNYEQYF. The whole variable domain, remainder taken from reference TRBV19 and TRBJ2-7, is DGGITQSPKYLFRKEGQNVTLSCEQNLNHDAMYWYRQDPGQGLRLIYYSQIVNDFQKGDIAEGYSVSREKKESFPLTVTSAQKNPTAFYLCASSIDGNYEQYFGPGTRLTVT.